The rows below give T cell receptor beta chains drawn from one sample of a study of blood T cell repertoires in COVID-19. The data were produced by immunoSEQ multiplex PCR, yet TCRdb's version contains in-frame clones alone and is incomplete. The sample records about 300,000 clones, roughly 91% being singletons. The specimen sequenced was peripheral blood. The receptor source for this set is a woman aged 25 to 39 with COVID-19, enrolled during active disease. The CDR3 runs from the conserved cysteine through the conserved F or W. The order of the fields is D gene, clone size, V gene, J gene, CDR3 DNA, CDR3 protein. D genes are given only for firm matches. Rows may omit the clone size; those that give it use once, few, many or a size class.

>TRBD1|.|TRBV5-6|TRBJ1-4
TGTGCCAGCACCTCATGGACAGGGCATGAAAAACTGTTTTTT
CASTSWTGHEKLFF
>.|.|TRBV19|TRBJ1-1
TGTGCCAGTAGCAAAGACAGGTCTTTCACTGAAGCTTTCTTT
CASSKDRSFTEAFF
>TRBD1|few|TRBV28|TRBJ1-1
TGTGCCAGCAGCCCGGGGGACAGGGGATACACTGAAGCTTTCTTT
CASSPGDRGYTEAFF
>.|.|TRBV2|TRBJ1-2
TGTGCCAGCTTGACGGAGAAGTATGGCTACACCTTC
CASLTEKYGYTF
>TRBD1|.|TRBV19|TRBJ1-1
TGTGCCAGTAGTTTTCCTACAGGGGGGTTGACTGAAGCTTTCTTT
CASSFPTGGLTEAFF
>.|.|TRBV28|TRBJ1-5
TGTGCCAGCAGCTTATGGGGTGGGGGAGGTCAGCCCCAGCATTTT
CASSLWGGGGQPQHF
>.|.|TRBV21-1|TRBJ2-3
TGTGCCAGCAGCGAATTAGCGGGGGCTAGCACAGATACGCAGTATTTT
CASSELAGASTDTQYF
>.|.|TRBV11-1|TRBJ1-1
TGTGCCAGCAGCTTAGAAGAGGGAGCTGAAGCTTTCTTT
CASSLEEGAEAFF
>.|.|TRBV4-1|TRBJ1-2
TGCGCCAGCAGCCGGTTCAGGGGAGACTATGGCTACACCTTC
CASSRFRGDYGYTF
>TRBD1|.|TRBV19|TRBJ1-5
TGTGCCAGTAGTATAGGGGGACAGCACCAGCATTTT
CASSIGGQHQHF
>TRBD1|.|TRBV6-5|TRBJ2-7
TGTGCCAGCAGTTACCGGGACAGAGCTTACGAGCAGTACTTC
CASSYRDRAYEQYF